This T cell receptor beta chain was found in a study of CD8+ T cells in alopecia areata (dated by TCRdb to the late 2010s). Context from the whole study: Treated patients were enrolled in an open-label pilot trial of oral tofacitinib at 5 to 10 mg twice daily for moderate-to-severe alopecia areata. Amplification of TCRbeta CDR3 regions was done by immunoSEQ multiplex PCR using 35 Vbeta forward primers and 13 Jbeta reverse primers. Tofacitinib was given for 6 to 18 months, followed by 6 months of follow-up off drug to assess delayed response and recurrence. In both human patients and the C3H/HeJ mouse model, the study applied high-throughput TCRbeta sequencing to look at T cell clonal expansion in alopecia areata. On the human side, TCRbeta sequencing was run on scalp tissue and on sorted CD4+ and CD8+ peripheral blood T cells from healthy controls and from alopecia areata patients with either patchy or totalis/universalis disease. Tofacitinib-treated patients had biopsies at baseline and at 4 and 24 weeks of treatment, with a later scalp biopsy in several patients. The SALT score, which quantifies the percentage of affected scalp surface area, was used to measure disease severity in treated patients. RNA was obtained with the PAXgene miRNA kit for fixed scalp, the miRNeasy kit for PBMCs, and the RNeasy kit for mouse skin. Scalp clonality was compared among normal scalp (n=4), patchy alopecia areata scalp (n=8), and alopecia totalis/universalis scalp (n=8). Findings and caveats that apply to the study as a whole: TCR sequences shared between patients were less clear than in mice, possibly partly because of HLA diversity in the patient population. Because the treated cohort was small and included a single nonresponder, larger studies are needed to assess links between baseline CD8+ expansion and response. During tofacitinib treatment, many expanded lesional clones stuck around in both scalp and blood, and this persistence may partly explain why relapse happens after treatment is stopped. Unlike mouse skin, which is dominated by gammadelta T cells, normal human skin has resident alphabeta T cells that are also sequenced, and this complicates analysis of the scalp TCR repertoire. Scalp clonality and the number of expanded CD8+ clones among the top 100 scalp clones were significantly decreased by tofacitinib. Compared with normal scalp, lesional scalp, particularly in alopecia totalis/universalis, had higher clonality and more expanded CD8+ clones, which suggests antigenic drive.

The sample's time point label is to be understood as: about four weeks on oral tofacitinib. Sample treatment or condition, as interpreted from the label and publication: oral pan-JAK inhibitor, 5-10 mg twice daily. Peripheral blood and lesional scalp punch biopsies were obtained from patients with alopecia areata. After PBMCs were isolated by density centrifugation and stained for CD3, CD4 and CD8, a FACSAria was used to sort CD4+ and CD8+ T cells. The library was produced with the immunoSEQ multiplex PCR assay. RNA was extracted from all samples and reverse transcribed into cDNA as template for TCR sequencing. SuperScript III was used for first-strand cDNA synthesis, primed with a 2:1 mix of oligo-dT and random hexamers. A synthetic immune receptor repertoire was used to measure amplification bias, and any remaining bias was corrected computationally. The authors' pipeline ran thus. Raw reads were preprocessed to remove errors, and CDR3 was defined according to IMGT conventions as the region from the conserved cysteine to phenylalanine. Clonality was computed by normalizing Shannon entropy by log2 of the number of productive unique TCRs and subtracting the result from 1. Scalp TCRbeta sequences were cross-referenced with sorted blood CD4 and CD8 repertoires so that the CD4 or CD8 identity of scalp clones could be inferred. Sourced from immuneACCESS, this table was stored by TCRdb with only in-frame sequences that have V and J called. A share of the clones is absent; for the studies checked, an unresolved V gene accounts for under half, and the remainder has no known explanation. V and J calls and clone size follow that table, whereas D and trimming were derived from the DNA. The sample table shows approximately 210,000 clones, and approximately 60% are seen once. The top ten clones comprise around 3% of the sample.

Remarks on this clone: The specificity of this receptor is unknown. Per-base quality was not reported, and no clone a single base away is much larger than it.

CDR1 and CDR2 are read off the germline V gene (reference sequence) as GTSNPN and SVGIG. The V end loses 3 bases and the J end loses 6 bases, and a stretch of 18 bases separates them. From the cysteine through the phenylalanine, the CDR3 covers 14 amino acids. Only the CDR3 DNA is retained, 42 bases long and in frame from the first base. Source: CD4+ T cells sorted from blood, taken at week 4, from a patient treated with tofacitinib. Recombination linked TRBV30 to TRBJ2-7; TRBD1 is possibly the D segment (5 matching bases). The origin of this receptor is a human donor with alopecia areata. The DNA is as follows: TGTGCCTGGAGGGTGGATGGGGCAGGCCTCGAGCAGTACTTC. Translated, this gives CAWRVDGAGLEQYF.